Each of the 11 T cell receptor beta chains below was sequenced from the same sample in a study of CD8 T cells in Susac syndrome. The RNA input was roughly 0.45 to 1 ug, and it was reverse transcribed with random hexamers. TCRdb reprocessed the immunoSEQ multiplex PCR reads via MiXCR and lists one record per CDR3 protein. The table has about 85,000 distinct CDR3 sequences, approximately 95% seen once; the top ten hold approximately 0.48%. Sequencing was done on a sample of CD8+ T cells from PBMCs. Receptors were obtained from a human donor with Susac syndrome.

V and J are TRBV4-1 and TRBJ1-1; maybe TRBD1 (6 bases). The CDR3 has 15 amino acids. Germline loops: CDR1 MGHRA, CDR2 YSYEKL. The V and J ends lost 2 bases and 1 base respectively, with 11 bases between them. Written as DNA, the CDR3 is TGCGCCAGCAGCCAACCTACGACAGGGAACACTGAAGCTTTCTTT. Translation gives CASSQPTTGNTEAFF.

This clonotype was recorded once. The chain uses TRBV19 and TRBJ2-7; D is perhaps TRBD2 (5 bases). This CDR3 contains 11 residues. Germline V lookup: CDR1 LNHDA, CDR2 SQIVND (reference sequence). The V and J ends lost 5 bases and 8 bases respectively, with 10 bases between them. In DNA, the CDR3 is TGTGCCAGTAGTGAGGGAGCTAAGCAGTACTTC. Amino acids: CASSEGAKQYF.

This clonotype was seen only once. The chain employs TRBV15 and TRBJ2-5; perhaps TRBD1 as D (6 bases). This CDR3 has 15 amino acids. Germline lookup yields CDR1 LNHNV and CDR2 YYDKDF (reference sequence). The V gene lost 0 bases and the J gene lost 3 bases, with 11 bases spanning the gap. The CDR3 DNA follows: TGTGCCACCAGCAGAGATCTGGCAGGGGAAGAGACCCAGTACTTC. It is translated as CATSRDLAGEETQYF.

The chain combines TRBV29-1 with TRBJ2-6, with D possibly being TRBD2 (5 bases). The germline gives CDR1 SQVTM, CDR2 ANQGSEA. V was clipped by 6 bases and J by 2 bases, with 14 bases between them. The CDR3 totals 15 residues. CDR3 protein: CSVLEWETGANVLTF. The CDR3 DNA sequence: TGCAGCGTCCTAGAGTGGGAGACTGGGGCCAACGTCCTGACTTTC. Full variable domain (remainder filled in from reference TRBV29-1 and TRBJ2-6): SAVISQKPSRDICQRGTSLTIQCQVDSQVTMMFWYRQQPGQSLTLIATANQGSEATYESGFVIDKFPISRPNLTFSTLTVSNMSPEDSSIYLCSVLEWETGANVLTFGAGSRLTVL.

The chain has TRBV7-2 and TRBJ1-1; D is undetermined. Germline V gene lookup returns CDR1 SGHTA and CDR2 FQGNSA. V was trimmed by 5 bases and J by 8 bases, leaving 15 bases between them. This CDR3 has 13 residues. DNA of the CDR3: TGTGCCAGCAGCGCTCCTAGTAGCTCCGAAGCTTTCTTT. It translates to CASSAPSSSEAFF.

The J gene is TRBJ2-5, the V gene TRBV20-1; D is ambiguous. The germline CDR1 and CDR2 sequences are DFQATT and SNEGSKA (reference sequence). V was trimmed by 3 bases and J by 0 bases, leaving 11 bases between them. The CDR3 runs to 14 residues. CDR3 sequence: CSASVPTYQETQYF. CDR3 sequence (DNA): TGCAGTGCTAGTGTACCAACGTACCAAGAGACCCAGTACTTC.

The rearrangement uses TRBV7-6 and TRBJ2-3; D is ambiguous. The germline V gene encodes CDR1 SGHVS and CDR2 FNYEAQ. The V gene lost 4 bases and the J gene lost 3 bases, with 11 bases spanning the gap. The CDR3 has 14 residues. CDR3 sequence: CASSSRVGTDTQYF. In nucleotides, the CDR3 is TGTGCCAGCAGCTCCCGGGTCGGAACAGATACGCAGTATTTT.

The chain is built from TRBV15 and TRBJ2-1, with D unclear. The CDR3 sequence is 17 residues long. Germline loops: CDR1 LNHNV, CDR2 YYDKDF (reference sequence). V lost 1 base to trimming and J lost 0 bases, with 13 bases between them. The CDR3 is CATSRVGYPSSYNEQFF. CDR3 in DNA: TGTGCCACCAGCAGAGTGGGATACCCGAGCTCCTACAATGAGCAGTTCTTC.

The chain is built from TRBV5-6 and TRBJ1-1; D remains ambiguous. Looked up from germline, CDR1 is SGHDT and CDR2 is YYEEEE. V dropped 5 bases and J dropped 1 base, with 9 bases sitting between them. The CDR3 is 13 amino acids. The CDR3 spells CASSIPSNTEAFF. In DNA, the CDR3 is TGTGCCAGCAGTATACCCTCGAACACTGAAGCTTTCTTT.

The CDR3 sequence: CASSQSTRGRGNEQFF. The CDR3 DNA is TGCGCCAGCAGTCAATCGACAAGGGGTCGGGGCAATGAGCAGTTCTTC. The rearrangement links TRBV23-1 to TRBJ2-1; tentatively, D is TRBD1 or TRBD2 (5 bases each). TRBV23-1 qualifies as an ORF whose function is uncertain. Trimming took 0 bases from V and 6 from J, leaving 15 bases between them. The CDR3 length is 16 residues.

The V call is TRBV29-1, the J call TRBJ2-7, with D perhaps TRBD1 or TRBD2 (6 bases each). The germline V gene encodes CDR1 SQVTM and CDR2 ANQGSEA. V dropped 4 bases and J dropped 5 bases, with 15 bases sitting between them. This CDR3 region has 13 residues. The CDR3 reads CSVAGAGNNEQYF. The CDR3 region has the DNA TGCAGCGTTGCGGGGGCAGGGAATAACGAGCAGTACTTC.